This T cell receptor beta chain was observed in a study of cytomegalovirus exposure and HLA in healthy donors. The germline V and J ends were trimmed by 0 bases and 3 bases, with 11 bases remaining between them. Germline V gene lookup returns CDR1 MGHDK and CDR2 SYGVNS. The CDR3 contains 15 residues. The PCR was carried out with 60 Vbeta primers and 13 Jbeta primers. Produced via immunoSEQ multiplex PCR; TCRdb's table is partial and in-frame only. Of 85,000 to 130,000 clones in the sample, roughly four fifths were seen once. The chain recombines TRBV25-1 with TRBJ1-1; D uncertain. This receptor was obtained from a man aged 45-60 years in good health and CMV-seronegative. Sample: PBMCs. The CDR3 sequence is CASSEYRTGDTEAFF. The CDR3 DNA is TGTGCCAGCAGTGAATACAGGACTGGGGACACTGAAGCTTTCTTT. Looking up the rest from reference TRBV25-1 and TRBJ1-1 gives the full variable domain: EADIYQTPRYLVIGTGKKITLECSQTMGHDKMYWYQQDPGMELHLIHYSYGVNSTEKGDLSSESTVSRIRTEHFPLTLESARPSHTSQYLCASSEYRTGDTEAFFGQGTRLTVV.